Each of the 7 T cell receptor beta chains below was sequenced from the same sample in a study of blood T cell dynamics during melanoma immunotherapy (dated by TCRdb to the early 2020s). The investigation overall reported the following: Among sorted CD8+ subsets, TIE cells showed the highest similarity to cfDNA CDR3 sequences and the highest clonality, suggesting active turnover with convergence on dominant clones.

The time point label, read with the paper, signifies: pre-treatment baseline. The definition of immune-effector (TIE) cells was CD3+ CD4- CD8+ CD45RA- CD45RO-high CD27- CCR7- memory T cells. The library was generated by the immunoSEQ multiplex PCR assay. TCRdb provides this immuneACCESS table in a form limited to in-frame rearrangements. Some clones are lacking; in checked studies, under half of them reflect an unresolved V gene, and why the rest are absent is not known. In this sample the table shows some 1,300 clones, just under 75% of which occur a single time. Roughly 15% of the sample is held by the ten biggest clonotypes. Their antigen targets remain unknown. The sample here was CD8+ T cells from blood, taken from a patient treated with checkpoint blockade. The cell subset or site tag for this specimen amounts to: immune-effector CD8+ memory T cells, CD45RO-high CCR7- CD27-. The receptor source for this set is a human donor with melanoma.

This clone has only a few counts. The chain links TRBV9 to TRBJ2-3; TRBD2 aligns across 7 bases. Germline CDR1 SGDLS, CDR2 YYNGEE. The CDR3 consists of 14 residues. Trimming cost V 4 bases and J 5 bases; bases outside gene matches: 7. CDR3 in DNA: TGTGCCAGCAGCCTAAGCGGGAAACAAGATACGCAGTATTTT. Translation: CASSLSGKQDTQYF.

V and J are TRBV2 and TRBJ2-3, with 11 positions matching TRBD2. V was pared by 1 base and J by 2 bases, with 2 bases of the junction left unmatched. The CDR3 totals 16 residues. Germline V gene lookup returns CDR1 SNHLY and CDR2 FYNNEI. The CDR3 here is CASSEGTSGPTDTQYF. The CDR3 nucleotides are TGTGCCAGCAGTGAAGGGACTAGCGGGCCCACAGATACGCAGTATTTT.

The chain combines TRBV4-1 with TRBJ1-5; no reliable D call. This CDR3 is built from 13 residues. Germline CDR1 and CDR2: MGHRA and YSYEKL. V dropped 5 bases and J dropped 2 bases, with 7 bases sitting between them. The CDR3 is CASSYRRNQPQHF. As DNA, the CDR3 is TGCGCCAGCAGCTATCGGCGCAATCAGCCCCAGCATTTT.

CDR3 protein: CASSQAGGSYEQYF. CDR3 bases: TGTGCCAGCAGCCAAGCGGGGGGCTCCTACGAGCAGTACTTC. This chain joins TRBV28 and TRBJ2-7, with 9 bases aligning to TRBD2. Germline trimming cut 6 bases from V and 0 bases from J; bases unmatched to any gene: 3. This CDR3 comprises 14 residues. Germline V lookup: CDR1 MDHEN, CDR2 SYDVKM.

Remarks on this clone: The germline gene is not matched at one end of the junction; a read error may be the cause. The J gene is TRBJ2-5, the V gene TRBV7-9; no clear D gene. Germline V gives CDR1 SEHNR, CDR2 FQNEAQ (reference sequence). The CDR3 runs 13 residues. CDR3 region: CASRLDQAETQYF. In nucleotides, the CDR3 is TGTGCCAGCAGATTAGACCAGGCGGAGACCCAGTACTTC.

This clone was seen only a few times. The same CDR3 can be traced to other DNA sequences in this sample. CDR3 in DNA: TGTGCCAGCAGTTTATCAGGATCCTACGAGCAGTACTTC. Protein sequence: CASSLSGSYEQYF. The V gene is TRBV27, the J gene TRBJ2-7; unclear D gene. Germline CDR1 is MNHEY and CDR2 is SMNVEV (reference sequence). Trimming pared 0 bases from V and 1 base from J, leaving 4 bases between. There are 13 residues in the CDR3.

This clone was detected only a few times. The rearrangement links TRBV2 to TRBJ2-5; D is ambiguous. The CDR3 totals 14 residues. The ends were cut back, 6 bases at V and 5 bases at J, with 16 bases in the middle. The germline CDR1 and CDR2 sequences are SNHLY and FYNNEI. The DNA of the CDR3 is TGTGCCAGCAGCAGCCGGGCCCCAAGGGAGACCCAGTACTTC. Protein: CASSSRAPRETQYF.